These T cell receptor beta chains were read from a single sample in a study of blood T cell repertoires in COVID-19. Assay used: immunoSEQ multiplex PCR; TCRdb lists only in-frame clones, some missing. The sample has 350,000 to 500,000 clones, 70% to 90% seen once; the top ten hold 0.7% to 0.85%. Sequencing input: peripheral blood. These receptors originate from a man aged 18 to 30 with COVID-19, enrolled during active disease. Both conserved end residues are part of each CDR3. D genes are given only for firm matches. Not every row has a clone size; where given, it reads once, few, many or a size class.

j_call d_call clone_size v_call cdr3_nt cdr3_aa
TRBJ2-7 - - TRBV27 TGTGCCAGCAGCCGTAGCCCTAGCAGCTACTACGAGCAGTACTTC CASSRSPSSYYEQYF
TRBJ2-1 - - TRBV2 TGTGCCAGCAGTGAGGGGTTGACAGATTACAATGAGCAGTTCTTC CASSEGLTDYNEQFF
TRBJ2-5 - - TRBV3-1/TRBV3-2 TGTGCCAGCAGCCAAAAGGCACGGGAGGAGACCCAGTACTTC CASSQKAREETQYF
TRBJ2-7 - - TRBV5-6 TGTGCCAGCAGCTCTATGTCCTACGAGCAGTACTTC CASSSMSYEQYF
TRBJ1-4 - - TRBV19 TGTGCCAGTAGTATAGAGAGGGTCCCAACTAATGAAAAACTGTTTTTT CASSIERVPTNEKLFF
TRBJ2-7 - - TRBV3-1/TRBV3-2 TGTGCCAGCAGCCCCCCCCGCAGCTACGAGCAGTACTTC CASSPPRSYEQYF
TRBJ2-3 - - TRBV7-2 TGTGCCAGCAGCTTAGGAGCGGTGGGCTTGCTGGATACGCAGTATTTT CASSLGAVGLLDTQYF
TRBJ1-2 - - TRBV6-1 TGTGCCAGCAGTGAAGACAGGGACTATGGCTACACCTTC CASSEDRDYGYTF
TRBJ1-3 - - TRBV27 TGTGCCAGCAGTGTAACAGGGAAGGGAAACACCATATATTTT CASSVTGKGNTIYF
TRBJ2-1 TRBD2 - TRBV7-9 TGTGCCAGCAGCTTAGTCCTAGCGGGACGGGGTGAGCAGTTCTTC CASSLVLAGRGEQFF
TRBJ1-2 - few TRBV3-1/TRBV3-2 TGTGCCAGCAGTTACAGGAGCTATGGCTACACCTTC CASSYRSYGYTF
TRBJ1-2 - - TRBV29-1 TGCAGCGCCAACCGGGAGGGCTATGGCTACACCTTC CSANREGYGYTF
TRBJ2-7 TRBD2 - TRBV12-3/TRBV12-4 TGTGCCAGCGGCGGGGGAGGACCAAATGGACGGTACTTC CASGGGGPNGRYF
TRBJ2-7 TRBD1 - TRBV7-2 TGTGCCAGCAGCTCGACAGGGGGTCCCAACGAGCAGTACTTC CASSSTGGPNEQYF
TRBJ1-2 - once TRBV6-5 TGTGCCAGCACAGCGGGGGGAAACTATGGCTACACCTTC CASTAGGNYGYTF
TRBJ2-5 TRBD2 once TRBV11-2 TGTGCCAGCAGCCCCTCGGGACTAGCGCGACAAGAGACCCAGTACTTC CASSPSGLARQETQYF
TRBJ2-7 - once TRBV27 TGTGCCAGCAGTTTGTCAGGTGGCGAGCAGTACTTC CASSLSGGEQYF
TRBJ2-7 - - TRBV7-8 TGTGCCAGCAGCCCCCAACAAGCGGTCTCCTACGAGCAGTACTTC CASSPQQAVSYEQYF
TRBJ1-3 - - TRBV10-3 TGTGCCATCAGGGCGGGGGCTGGAAACACCATATATTTT CAIRAGAGNTIYF
TRBJ2-2 TRBD2 - TRBV6-1 TGTGCCAGCAGTGAAATCGTCGGCGGGAGGGCCGGGGAGCTGTTTTTT CASSEIVGGRAGELFF
TRBJ1-1 - - TRBV9 TGTGCCAGCAGCGTAGTAACGTCCCCCAGGGAAGCTTTCTTT CASSVVTSPREAFF
TRBJ1-3 TRBD1 - TRBV7-6 TGTGCCAGCAGCTCCGATCGGGACAGGCGAACTGGAAACACCATATATTTT CASSSDRDRRTGNTIYF
TRBJ1-2 TRBD1 - TRBV5-4 TGTGCCAGCAGCCCGGAGACAGGGGGCGTCGGTGGCTACACCTTC CASSPETGGVGGYTF
TRBJ2-5 - once TRBV7-8 TGTGCCAGCAGCTTATTTGCCGAGTATGAGACCCAGTACTTC CASSLFAEYETQYF
TRBJ2-7 TRBD1 - TRBV19 TGTGCCAGTTTAGGGACAGGGTCCTACGAGCAGTACTTC CASLGTGSYEQYF
TRBJ1-6 TRBD1 - TRBV30 TGTGCCTGCAACTCCGGGACAGCTTATAATTCACCCCTCCACTTT CACNSGTAYNSPLHF
TRBJ2-7 TRBD1 - TRBV28 TGTGCCAGCACTCCCATAGTGGGGGACAGGGCCCTGAACGAGCAGTACTTC CASTPIVGDRALNEQYF
TRBJ2-2 - - TRBV12-3/TRBV12-4 TGTGCCAGCAGCAGCGACTGGCCCGGGGAGCTGTTTTTT CASSSDWPGELFF
TRBJ2-5 - - TRBV30 TGTGCCTGGAGTCAACTAAACCAAGAGACCCAGTACTTC CAWSQLNQETQYF
TRBJ2-7 TRBD1 - TRBV2 TGTGCCAGCAGGCCCGGACAGGGTATTACCTACGAGCAGTACTTC CASRPGQGITYEQYF
TRBJ2-7 - - TRBV11-2 TGTGCCAGCAGGCAACTGGCTCCGGGAAACGACGAGCAGTACTTC CASRQLAPGNDEQYF
TRBJ2-5 TRBD2 - TRBV6-5 TGTGCCACCCGGAGCGGGAGCGAGACCCAGTACTTC CATRSGSETQYF
TRBJ2-5 - once TRBV29-1 TGCAGCGTTGTACGGGGGAGTAGGGTAGAGACCCAGTACTTC CSVVRGSRVETQYF
TRBJ2-1 TRBD2 - TRBV5-4 TGTGCCAGCAGCTTGGGCGGGAGCCTTTACAATGAGCAGTTCTTC CASSLGGSLYNEQFF
TRBJ1-1 - - TRBV2 TGTGCCAGCAGTGCCCTAAACACTGAAGCTTTCTTT CASSALNTEAFF
TRBJ2-6 TRBD2 once TRBV7-2 TGTGCCAGCAGCCCGTGGGGGGGGACCGGGGCCAACGTCCTGACTTTC CASSPWGGTGANVLTF
TRBJ1-5 - once TRBV19 TGTGCCAGTAGAGGACAGAGATCTAGCAATCAGCCCCAGCATTTT CASRGQRSSNQPQHF
TRBJ2-6 - - TRBV6-5 TGTGCCAGCAGTCTGACGGAGTCTGGGGCCAACGTCCTGACTTTC CASSLTESGANVLTF
TRBJ2-1 TRBD2 once TRBV10-1 TGCGCCAGCAGTGAGTCGCGGTATAGGGACTACCACAATGAGCAGTTCTTC CASSESRYRDYHNEQFF
TRBJ2-7 TRBD1 - TRBV4-1 TGCGCCAGCAGCCAAGAGAGGGGGCAGGCCTACGAGCAGTACTTC CASSQERGQAYEQYF
TRBJ1-5 TRBD1 - TRBV7-8 TGTGCCAGCAGCCCCGGACAGGGGGCCGTTCAGCCCCAGCATTTT CASSPGQGAVQPQHF
TRBJ1-5 TRBD1 - TRBV6-4 TGTGCCAGCACAGGGGGTAATCAGCCCCAGCATTTT CASTGGNQPQHF
TRBJ2-7 - - TRBV2 TGTGCCAGCAGTGAGTTAGAGGGTTACGAGCAGTACTTC CASSELEGYEQYF
TRBJ2-4 - - TRBV5-1 TGCGCCAGCAGCTTGTTGGGCGGGGCAGCCAAAAACATTCAGTACTTC CASSLLGGAAKNIQYF
TRBJ2-7 - few TRBV11-2 TGTGCCAGCAGACAACCGGGACGGGAGACCTACGAGCAGTACTTC CASRQPGRETYEQYF
TRBJ1-5 - - TRBV19 TGTGCCAGTAGTGGTGGAGCTCAGCCCCAGCATTTT CASSGGAQPQHF
TRBJ1-1 TRBD1 - TRBV6-5 TGTGCCAGCAGTTTGCCGGGACAGGGGAGACTTGAAGCTTTCTTT CASSLPGQGRLEAFF
TRBJ2-7 - - TRBV6-5 TGTGCCAGCAGTTACGGAACGCAGTGGGGGGACTACGAGCAGTACTTC CASSYGTQWGDYEQYF
TRBJ1-4 - few TRBV6-5 TGTGCCAGCAGTTACCTAGCCCGTAATGAAAAACTGTTTTTT CASSYLARNEKLFF
TRBJ2-7 TRBD2 - TRBV7-9 TGTGCCAGCAGCCCCCGACTAGCGGGGACGTACGAGCAGTACTTC CASSPRLAGTYEQYF
TRBJ2-1 - - TRBV2 TGTGCCAGCAGTAGCGCCTCAGTTGTTTACAATGAGCAGTTCTTC CASSSASVVYNEQFF
TRBJ1-2 - - TRBV6-1 TGTGCCAGCAGTGAAATCGCAGGCTCCTATGGCTACACCTTC CASSEIAGSYGYTF
TRBJ1-2 - - TRBV19 TGTGCCAGTAGCGAACGTACAGGGACCTATGGCTACACCTTC CASSERTGTYGYTF
TRBJ2-7 - - TRBV12-3/TRBV12-4 TGTGCCAGCAGTTTTTCGCGGAAAGAGCAGTACTTC CASSFSRKEQYF